Presented here are 29 T cell receptor beta chains from one specimen sequenced in a study of shared clonotypes between healthy human individuals (TCRdb year 2020). Receptor amplification or capture employed the immunoSEQ multiplex PCR assay. The immuneACCESS repertoire file appears here via TCRdb, limited to in-frame rearrangements. These files lack a portion of the clones; in checked studies, under half of the deficit traces to unresolved V genes, and the cause of the others is not known. The sample yields about 460,000 clones; roughly three quarters were counted once. The ten biggest clones cover 12% of the sample. Sequenced input: PBMCs. The receptors derive from a middle-aged woman in good health. Some clones in this sample may be carry-over from other donors' samples.

The chain recombines TRBV7-9 with TRBJ2-1; 7 bases fit TRBD2. Trimming removed 10 bases from V and 7 bases from J; junction bases left unmatched: 13. The CDR3 runs 14 residues. The germline gives CDR1 SEHNR, CDR2 FQNEAQ (reference sequence). CDR3 nucleotides: TGTGCCACCGATAGCGGGCGGGAAGGTAATGAGCAGTTCTTC. Protein: CATDSGREGNEQFF.

The chain joins TRBV15 to TRBJ2-1; TRBD2 matches 8 bases. Germline CDR1 is LNHNV and CDR2 is YYDKDF (reference sequence). The CDR3 contains 15 residues. The trim removed 0 bases at V and 5 bases at J, leaving 3 bases unmatched. The CDR3 protein is CATSRDLAGHNEQFF. CDR3 coding DNA: TGTGCCACCAGCAGAGATTTAGCGGGGCACAATGAGCAGTTCTTC.

This clone was observed once. The chain is built from TRBV19 and TRBJ2-7; D unclear. The CDR3 is 13 residues long. V lost 2 bases and J lost 7, with 12 bases in between. Germline V CDR1 and CDR2: LNHDA, SQIVND (reference sequence). In DNA, the CDR3 is TGTGCCAGTAGTATACAAGTGTACGGGGAGCAGTACTTC. Translating it yields CASSIQVYGEQYF.

The chain combines TRBV21-1 with TRBJ1-5. TRBV21-1 is a recognized pseudogene. CDR3 size: 15 residues. In nucleotides, the CDR3 is TGTGCCAGCAGTGTGCTACATTGGCATCATCAGCCCCAGCATTTT. This codes for CASSVLHWHHQPQHF.

The chain uses TRBV4-1 and TRBJ2-2, with TRBD2 identical over 12 bases. The germline CDR1 and CDR2 sequences are MGHRA and YSYEKL. The CDR3 is 17 residues long. CDR3 amino acids: CPSSQTSGRGNTGELFF. The DNA of the CDR3 is TGCCCTAGCAGCCAGACTAGCGGGAGAGGTAACACCGGGGAGCTGTTTTTT.

The chain is built from TRBV10-2 and TRBJ2-3; weak D call: TRBD2 (5 bases). The V end lost 6 bases, the J end lost 6 bases, and 16 bases lay between the germline ends. Germline CDR1 is WSHSY and CDR2 is SAAADI. This CDR3 region has 14 residues. CDR3 amino acids: CASSSLVVLDTQYF. The CDR3 nucleotides are TGCGCCAGCAGCTCACTAGTTGTCTTGGATACGCAGTATTTT.

This chain joins TRBV10-3 and TRBJ1-2; D remains ambiguous. CDR3 length equals 13 residues. V lost 4 bases to trimming and J lost 4 bases, with 10 bases between them. CDR1 ENHRY and CDR2 SYGVKD come from the germline V gene. In DNA form, the CDR3 reads TGTGCCATCAGTGGTAGGGCTCCCTATGGCTACACCTTC. Protein product: CAISGRAPYGYTF.

Comment on this clone: A far larger clone is just one base off, so this is likely a read error. This CDR3 is also generated by other DNA sequences in the sample. This chain joins TRBV28 and TRBJ1-5; D is unclear. V lost 6 bases and J 9 bases, leaving 12 bases between the germline ends. This CDR3 has 12 residues. Germline-derived CDR1 and CDR2 are MDHEN and SYDVKM. CDR3 amino acids: CASRDQVGPQHF. CDR3 in DNA: TGTGCCAGCAGGGACCAGGTAGGGCCCCAGCATTTT. Full variable domain (missing parts from reference TRBV28 and TRBJ1-5): DVKVTQSSRYLVKRTGEKVFLECVQDMDHENMFWYRQDPGLGLRLIYFSYDVKMKEKGDIPEGYSVSREKKERFSLILESASTNQTSMYLCASRDQVGPQHFGDGTRLSIL.

CDR3: CASSSSGSGLGNTIYF. DNA of the CDR3: TGTGCCAGCAGCTCCAGTGGTAGTGGGCTTGGAAACACCATATATTTT. This chain connects TRBV7-9 to TRBJ1-3; D is unresolved. The CDR3 extends over 16 amino acids. The germline V gene has CDR1 SEHNR and CDR2 FQNEAQ (reference sequence). Deletions cut 4 bases from V and 3 bases from J, with 16 bases between.

Notes on this clone: This CDR3 is also generated by other DNA sequences in the sample. J is TRBJ2-3 and V is TRBV7-2; the D call may be TRBD1 or TRBD2 (6 bases each). This CDR3 is 16 amino acids long. Trimming stripped 1 base from V and 2 bases from J, with 13 bases between. From germline, CDR1 is SGHTA and CDR2 FQGNSA. CDR3 nucleotides: TGTGCCAGCAGCTTAGGGGGGCGGGGATTCACAGATACGCAGTATTTT. Translation gives CASSLGGRGFTDTQYF.

This clone was observed a handful of times. Distinct nucleotide sequences in the sample also encode this CDR3. The CDR3, as DNA: TGTGCCAGCTCACCGGGGACAGCCCAAGAGACCCAGTACTTC. Translated: CASSPGTAQETQYF. This sequence joins TRBV18 and TRBJ2-5, with 7 bases identical to TRBD1. Germline CDR1 and CDR2: KGHSH and LQKENI. This CDR3 comprises 14 residues. With 3 bases clipped from V and 1 base from J, the junction kept 2 bases outside the gene matches.

The chain recombines TRBV18 with TRBJ2-7; TRBD2 is a possible D gene (6 bases). The germline V and J ends were trimmed by 3 bases and 6 bases, with 15 bases remaining between them. Per the germline V gene, CDR1 is KGHSH and CDR2 is LQKENI. The CDR3 consists of 14 residues. This CDR3 reads CASSPTRESSEQYF. In nucleotides, the CDR3 is TGTGCCAGCTCACCGACTAGAGAGTCGTCCGAGCAGTACTTC.

Points on this clone: A far more abundant clone sits one base away, making this likely a read error. This rearrangement joins TRBV15 to TRBJ2-1; 8 positions match TRBD2. Germline V gives CDR1 LNHNV, CDR2 YYDKDF (reference sequence). This CDR3 is 15 amino acids long. The CDR3 DNA sequence: TGTGCCACCAGCGGGACTAGGAGCTCCTACAATGAGCAGCTCTTC. Its protein product is CATSGTRSSYNEQLF.

V and J are TRBV7-9 and TRBJ1-2, with D unresolved. With 5 bases removed from V and 4 bases from J, the gap between germline ends came to 11 bases. CDR1 and CDR2 (germline): SEHNR, FQNEAQ (reference sequence). The CDR3 sequence is 13 residues long. The CDR3 here is CASSPSGRYGYTF. The CDR3 DNA reads TGTGCCAGCAGCCCTAGTGGGCGCTATGGCTACACCTTC.

V usage is TRBV6-1 and J usage is TRBJ2-1; 12 bases match TRBD1. There are 16 residues in the CDR3. The trim removed 1 base at V and 10 bases at J, leaving 8 bases unmatched. Germline lookup yields CDR1 MNHNS and CDR2 SASEGT. The CDR3 sequence is CASSEDPGQGAREQFF. The CDR3 bases are TGTGCCAGCAGTGAAGACCCGGGACAGGGGGCGCGGGAGCAGTTCTTC.

V and J are TRBV2 and TRBJ1-5; TRBD1 might be the D (6 bases). V lost 6 bases and J 6 bases, leaving 12 bases between the germline ends. Germline lookup yields CDR1 SNHLY and CDR2 FYNNEI. The CDR3 consists of 13 residues. The CDR3 DNA follows: TGTGCCAGCAGCGAGGGGGTACGTCAGCCCCAGCATTTT. Translated: CASSEGVRQPQHF.

This chain connects TRBV5-1 to TRBJ2-3; no reliable D call. In germline, CDR1 is SGHRS, CDR2 YFSETQ. This CDR3 spans 15 amino acids. The ends were cut back, 4 bases at V and 3 bases at J, with 15 bases in the middle. This chain's CDR3 is CASSPARVLTDTQYF. DNA of the CDR3: TGCGCCAGCAGCCCCGCTAGGGTTCTAACAGATACGCAGTATTTT.

This chain connects TRBV21-1 to TRBJ2-7; TRBD1 was called by the table and not checked on the DNA. TRBV21-1 constitutes a pseudogene. The CDR3 sequence is 17 residues long. The CDR3, as DNA: TGTGCCAGCAGCCGTTGGGGTGGTTGGCAGGGTCCCTACGAGCAGTACTTC. Protein product: CASSRWGGWQGPYEQYF.

This chain connects TRBV7-9 to TRBJ2-7, with a possible D match to TRBD1 (6 bases). The CDR3 is 14 residues long. The V end lost 1 base, the J end lost 4 bases, and 11 bases lay between the germline ends. Germline CDR1 and CDR2: SEHNR and FQNEAQ (reference sequence). The CDR3 DNA is TGTGCCAGCAGCTTAGACCCAGGGGCTTACGAGCAGTACTTC. Its translation is CASSLDPGAYEQYF.

There are a few counts of this clone. The chain couples TRBV29-1 to TRBJ2-1, with D perhaps TRBD1 or TRBD2 (6 bases each). CDR1 is SQVTM and CDR2 is ANQGSEA in the germline V gene. V gave up 3 bases and J gave up 9 bases, with 18 bases separating them. The CDR3 runs 14 residues. The CDR3 is CSVDNPVGGSEQFF. CDR3 in DNA: TGCAGCGTTGATAACCCGGTGGGGGGCAGTGAGCAGTTCTTC.

V is TRBV27 and J is TRBJ2-1; possibly TRBD2 for D (6 bases). Germline V gene lookup returns CDR1 MNHEY and CDR2 SMNVEV (reference sequence). Between the trimmed V and J ends, which lost 6 bases and 8 bases, there was a span of 8 bases. This CDR3 comprises 11 residues. DNA of the CDR3: TGTGCCAGCAGCAGGAGGGATGAGCAGTTCTTC. This encodes CASSRRDEQFF.

The V gene is TRBV7-3, the J gene TRBJ2-3, with TRBD1 as a possible D gene (6 bases). The CDR3 sequence is 13 residues long. The V gene lost 2 bases and the J gene lost 6 bases, with 9 bases spanning the gap. Germline V gene lookup returns CDR1 SGHTA and CDR2 FQGTGA. CDR3 nucleotide sequence: TGTGCCAGCAGCTTACCTCAGGGGGATACGCAGTATTTT. It encodes CASSLPQGDTQYF.

The V and J genes are TRBV7-3 and TRBJ2-1; 8 positions agree with TRBD1. The CDR3 spans 13 residues. The germline V gene has CDR1 SGHTA and CDR2 FQGTGA. V lost 3 bases, J lost 9 bases, and 4 bases stayed unmatched. CDR3 bases: TGTGCCAGCAGCTTCCGACAGGGGACTGAGCAGTTCTTC. This codes for CASSFRQGTEQFF.

This clone was seen only once. This CDR3 reads CASSLQGAGTGELFF. CDR3 coding DNA: TGTGCCAGCAGCTTACAGGGGGCCGGCACCGGGGAGCTGTTTTTT. The chain carries TRBV5-4 and TRBJ2-2; TRBD1 matches 9 bases. Germline V lookup: CDR1 SGHNT, CDR2 YYREEE (reference sequence). The CDR3 length is 15 residues. Unmatched junction bases numbered 3, after V lost 2 bases and J lost 4 bases. The full variable domain, with the rest looked up from reference TRBV5-4 and TRBJ2-2, is ETGVTQSPTHLIKTRGQQVTLRCSSQSGHNTVSWYQQALGQGPQFIFQYYREEENGRGNFPPRFSGLQFPNYSSELNVNALELDDSALYLCASSLQGAGTGELFFGEGSRLTVL.

The V call is TRBV4-3, the J call TRBJ1-6; D is unresolved. V was shortened by 4 bases and J by 1 base, with 8 bases between the two germline ends. Germline V gene data show CDR1 as LGHNA and CDR2 as YSLEER. The CDR3 consists of 15 residues. The DNA for the CDR3 is TGCGCCAGCAGCCCGGGGAGGTCCTATAATTCACCCCTCCACTTT. This gives the protein CASSPGRSYNSPLHF.

There are a few counts of this clone. The likely explanation is a read error, given a far larger clone one base away. The chain carries TRBV30 and TRBJ1-2, with D possibly being TRBD1 (6 bases). V shed 5 bases and J shed 7 bases, with 20 bases lying between them. The CDR3 runs to 14 residues. Germline CDR1 is GTSNPN and CDR2 is SVGIG (reference sequence). The CDR3, as DNA: TGTGCCTGGGGTGCCCCGGGGGCGCAGGTTGGCTACACCTTC. This gives the protein CAWGAPGAQVGYTF.

Notes on this clone: The sample contains more than one DNA sequence encoding this CDR3. The rearrangement joins TRBV28 to TRBJ1-5; 8 bases match TRBD1. Looked up from germline, CDR1 is MDHEN and CDR2 is SYDVKM. Trimming removed 4 bases from V and 2 bases from J; junction bases left unmatched: 1. CDR3 length equals 14 residues. The CDR3 DNA is TGTGCCAGCAGTTCGGGACAGGGCAATCAGCCCCAGCATTTT. This sequence encodes CASSSGQGNQPQHF.

This clone was seen ten or more times. This same CDR3 is encoded by further DNA sequences in the sample. This sequence joins TRBV5-1 and TRBJ2-3; D is uncertain. CDR3 size: 15 residues. CDR1 is SGHRS, CDR2 YFSETQ, per germline. Trimming cost V 0 bases and J 0 bases, with 8 bases left between them. The CDR3 coding sequence is TGCGCCAGCAGCTTGGTGCAGAGGAGCACAGATACGCAGTATTTT. Its protein product is CASSLVQRSTDTQYF.

V and J are TRBV30 and TRBJ1-4, with a possible D match to TRBD1 (5 bases). Germline-derived CDR1 and CDR2 are GTSNPN and SVGIG (reference sequence). V lost 3 bases and J 4 bases, leaving 12 bases between the germline ends. This CDR3 contains 14 residues. In DNA, the CDR3 is TGTGCCTGGAGGACGACGGGGGTTAATGAAAAACTGTTTTTT. This gives the protein CAWRTTGVNEKLFF.